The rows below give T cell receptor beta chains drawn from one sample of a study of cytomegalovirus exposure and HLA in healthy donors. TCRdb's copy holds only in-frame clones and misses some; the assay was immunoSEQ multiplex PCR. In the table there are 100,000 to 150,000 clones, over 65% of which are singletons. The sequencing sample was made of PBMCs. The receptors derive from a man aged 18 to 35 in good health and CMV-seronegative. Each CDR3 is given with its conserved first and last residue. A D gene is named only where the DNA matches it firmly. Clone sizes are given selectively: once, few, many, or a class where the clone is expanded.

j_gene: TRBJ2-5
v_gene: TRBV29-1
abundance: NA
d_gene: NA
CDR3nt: TGCAGCGTTGGGAGAACAGAGACCCAGTACTTC
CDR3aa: CSVGRTETQYF

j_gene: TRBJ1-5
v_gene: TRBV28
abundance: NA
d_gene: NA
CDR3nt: TGTGCCATCCACGGGGTGAACCAGCCCCAGCATTTT
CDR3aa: CAIHGVNQPQHF

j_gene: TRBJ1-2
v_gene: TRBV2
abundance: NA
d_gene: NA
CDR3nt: TGTGCCACCAGGGGCTATGATATCTATGGCTACACCTTC
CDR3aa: CATRGYDIYGYTF

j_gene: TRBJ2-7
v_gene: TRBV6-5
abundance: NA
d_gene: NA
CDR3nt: TGTGCCAGCAGGGGAAAGGGAGTTTTTTCCTACGAGCAGTACTTC
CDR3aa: CASRGKGVFSYEQYF

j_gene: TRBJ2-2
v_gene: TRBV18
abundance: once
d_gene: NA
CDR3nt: TGTGCCAGCTCACCTCAGGGACTTCCTGAGCTGTTTTTT
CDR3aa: CASSPQGLPELFF

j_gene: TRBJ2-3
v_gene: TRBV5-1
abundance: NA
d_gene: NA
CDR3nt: TGCGCCAGCAGGCCCGGACAGCCAGGCACAGATACGCAGTATTTT
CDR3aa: CASRPGQPGTDTQYF

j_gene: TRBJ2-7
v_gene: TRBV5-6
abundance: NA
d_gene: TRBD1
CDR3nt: TGTGCCAGCAGCTTGGCTGGACAGGGGTCTTCCTACGAGCAGTACTTC
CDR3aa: CASSLAGQGSSYEQYF

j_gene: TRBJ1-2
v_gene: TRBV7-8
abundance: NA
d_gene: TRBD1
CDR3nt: TGTGCCAGCAGCTTTCTAACAGGGGTTAACTATGGCTACACCTTC
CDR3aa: CASSFLTGVNYGYTF

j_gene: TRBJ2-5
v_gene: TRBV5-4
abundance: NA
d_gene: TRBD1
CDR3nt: TGTGCCAGCAGCCAAGGACAGGCCACTCAAGAGACCCAGTACTTC
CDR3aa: CASSQGQATQETQYF

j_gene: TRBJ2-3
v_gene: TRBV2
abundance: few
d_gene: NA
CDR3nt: TGTGCCAGCAGTGAATTAGGTAGCGGCCCTAGCACAGATACGCAGTATTTT
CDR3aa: CASSELGSGPSTDTQYF

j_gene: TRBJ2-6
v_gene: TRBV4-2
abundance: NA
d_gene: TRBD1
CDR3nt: TGTGCCAGCAGCGTAGGGACAGGAACCTCTGGGGCCAACGTCCTGACTTTC
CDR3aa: CASSVGTGTSGANVLTF

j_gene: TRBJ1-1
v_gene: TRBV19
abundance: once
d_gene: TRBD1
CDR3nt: TGTGCCAGTATGCCGCGAGTCAGGGGGCTGTTCACTGAAGCTTTCTTT
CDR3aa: CASMPRVRGLFTEAFF

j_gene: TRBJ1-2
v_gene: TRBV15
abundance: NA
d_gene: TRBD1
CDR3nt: TGTGCCACCAGCAGGCTACAGGGGACAAAAGCTAACTATGGCTACACCTTC
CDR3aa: CATSRLQGTKANYGYTF

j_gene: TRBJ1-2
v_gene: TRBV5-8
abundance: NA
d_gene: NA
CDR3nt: TGTGCCAGCAGCTTGGGCCAGGGAGGACTTGGCTACACCTTC
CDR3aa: CASSLGQGGLGYTF

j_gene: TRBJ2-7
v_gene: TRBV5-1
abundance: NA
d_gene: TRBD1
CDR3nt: TGCGCCAGCAGCCCCGGGACAGGGACCTACGAGCAGTACTTC
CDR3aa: CASSPGTGTYEQYF

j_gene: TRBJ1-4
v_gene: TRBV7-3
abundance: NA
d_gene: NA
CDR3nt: TGTGCCAGCAGCCTCCGGCAGGGGCCCGCAACTAATGAAAAACTGTTTTTT
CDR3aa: CASSLRQGPATNEKLFF

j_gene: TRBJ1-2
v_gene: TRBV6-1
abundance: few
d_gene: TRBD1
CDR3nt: TGTGCCAGCAGAGACAGGGGCACTAACTATGGCTACACCTTC
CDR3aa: CASRDRGTNYGYTF

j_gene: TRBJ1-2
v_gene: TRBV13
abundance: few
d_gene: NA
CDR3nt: TGTGCCAGCAGGCATTCGGGGGGTTATGGCTACACCTTC
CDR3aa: CASRHSGGYGYTF

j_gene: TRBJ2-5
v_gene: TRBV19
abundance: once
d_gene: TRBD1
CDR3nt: TGTGCCAGTAGTGTTATCGACAGGGGAGAGACCCAGTACTTC
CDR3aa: CASSVIDRGETQYF

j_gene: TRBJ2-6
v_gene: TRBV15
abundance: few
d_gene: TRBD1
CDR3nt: TGTGCCACCAGCAGAGATCAGGGGGACAGGGAACCCGGGGCCAACGTCCTGACTTTC
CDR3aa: CATSRDQGDREPGANVLTF

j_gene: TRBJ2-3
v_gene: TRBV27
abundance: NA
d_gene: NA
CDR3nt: TGTGCCTCGAGAACAGGGACAGATACGCAGTATTTT
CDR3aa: CASRTGTDTQYF

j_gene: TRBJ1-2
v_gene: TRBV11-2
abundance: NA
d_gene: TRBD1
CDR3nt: TGTGCCAGCAAAAAGGGGGCCCTCTATGGCTACACCTTC
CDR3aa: CASKKGALYGYTF

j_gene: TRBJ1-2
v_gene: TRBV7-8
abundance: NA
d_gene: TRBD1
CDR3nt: TGTGCCAGCAGCCCGCGGGACAGGAACTATGGCTACACCTTC
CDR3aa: CASSPRDRNYGYTF

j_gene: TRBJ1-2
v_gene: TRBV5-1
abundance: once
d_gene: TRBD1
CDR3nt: TGCGCCAGCAGCTTCCAACCGACGACAGGGGGCGACTATGGCTACACCTTC
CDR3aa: CASSFQPTTGGDYGYTF

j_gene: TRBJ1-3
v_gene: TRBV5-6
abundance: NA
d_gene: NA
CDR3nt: TGTGCCAGCAGCTTCGATCCGGGAAAGGCTTCCACCATATATTTT
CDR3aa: CASSFDPGKASTIYF

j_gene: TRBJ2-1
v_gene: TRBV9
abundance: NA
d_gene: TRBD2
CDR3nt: TGTGCCAGCAGCGTGGGGACTAGCTTGGATGAGCAGTTCTTC
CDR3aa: CASSVGTSLDEQFF

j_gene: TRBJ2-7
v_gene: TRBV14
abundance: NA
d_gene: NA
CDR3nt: TGTGCCAGCAGCCTGACTCCCTACGAGCAGTACTTC
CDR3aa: CASSLTPYEQYF

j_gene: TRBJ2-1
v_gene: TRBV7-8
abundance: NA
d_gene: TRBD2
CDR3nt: TGTGCCAGCAGCTTAGCTGGCGGGGGGCTATACAATGAGCAGTTCTTC
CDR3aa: CASSLAGGGLYNEQFF

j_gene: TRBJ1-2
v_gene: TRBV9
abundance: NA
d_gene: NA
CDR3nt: TGTGCCAGCAGAGAAGGGAGGGTATCGGGTGGCTACACCTTC
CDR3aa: CASREGRVSGGYTF

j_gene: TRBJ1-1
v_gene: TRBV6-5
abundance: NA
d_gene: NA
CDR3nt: TGTGCCAGCAGGGTGGACAGAACGAACACTGAAGCTTTCTTT
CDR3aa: CASRVDRTNTEAFF

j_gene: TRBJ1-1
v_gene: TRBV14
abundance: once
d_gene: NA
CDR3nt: TGTGCCAGCAGCCAGAACAGGCTTGGAGCCACTGAAGCTTTCTTT
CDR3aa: CASSQNRLGATEAFF

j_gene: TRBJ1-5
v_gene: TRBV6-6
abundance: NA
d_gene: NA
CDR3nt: TGTGCCAGCAGAACCGGGACAAATAGCAATCAGCCCCAGCATTTT
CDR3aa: CASRTGTNSNQPQHF

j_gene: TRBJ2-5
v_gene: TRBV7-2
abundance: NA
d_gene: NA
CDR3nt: TGTGCCAGCAGCTTAGCCGACATCCCAATGGAGACCCAGTACTTC
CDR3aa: CASSLADIPMETQYF

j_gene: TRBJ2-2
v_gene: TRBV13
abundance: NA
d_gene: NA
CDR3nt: TGTGCCAGCAGCCAAACCTGGGACTCCCGGCGGTACACCGGGGAGCTGTTTTTT
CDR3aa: CASSQTWDSRRYTGELFF

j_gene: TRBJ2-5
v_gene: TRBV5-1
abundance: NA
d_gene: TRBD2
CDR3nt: TGCGCCAGCAGCTTGGAAATTAGCGGGGGGAAGACCCAGTACTTC
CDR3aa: CASSLEISGGKTQYF

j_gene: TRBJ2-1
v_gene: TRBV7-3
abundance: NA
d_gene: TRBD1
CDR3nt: TGTGCCAGCAGCCAAACTGGGACAGGGCACAATGAGCAGTTCTTC
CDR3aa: CASSQTGTGHNEQFF

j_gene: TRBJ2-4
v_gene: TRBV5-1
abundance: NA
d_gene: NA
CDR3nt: TGCGCCAGCAGCTTGGATCTCGGCCCACTGGGGGGCAAAAACATTCAGTACTTC
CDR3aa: CASSLDLGPLGGKNIQYF

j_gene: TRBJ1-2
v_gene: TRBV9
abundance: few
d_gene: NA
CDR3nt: TGTGCCAGCAGCGTAGGGGGACGGGACTCCACCTTC
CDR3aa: CASSVGGRDSTF

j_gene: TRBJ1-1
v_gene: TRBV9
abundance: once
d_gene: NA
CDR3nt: TGTGCCAGCAGCGCCGCCCTAGGTGGTGGGGCTTTCTTT
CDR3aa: CASSAALGGGAFF

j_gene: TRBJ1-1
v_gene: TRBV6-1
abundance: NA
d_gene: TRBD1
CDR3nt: TGTGCCAGCAGTGAATCCCCCAGGGGGCTGTTTACTGAAGCTTTCTTT
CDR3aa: CASSESPRGLFTEAFF

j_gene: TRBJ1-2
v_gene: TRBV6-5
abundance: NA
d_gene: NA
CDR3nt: TGTGCCAGCAGCTTAGGGGGAGTTTTCGGCTACACCTTC
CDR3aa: CASSLGGVFGYTF

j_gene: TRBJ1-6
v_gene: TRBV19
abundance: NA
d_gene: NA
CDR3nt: TGTGCCAGTAGTCCTACGGGGGGACATAATTCACCCCTCCACTTT
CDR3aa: CASSPTGGHNSPLHF

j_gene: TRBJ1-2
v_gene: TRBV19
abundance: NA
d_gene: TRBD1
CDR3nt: TGTGCCAGTACCTTCGGACAGGTGAACTATGGCTACACCTTC
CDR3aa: CASTFGQVNYGYTF

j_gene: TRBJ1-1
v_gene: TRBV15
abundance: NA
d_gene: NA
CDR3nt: TGTGCCACCAGCAGAGGATCAGGGGATCCAATGAACACTGAAGCTTTCTTT
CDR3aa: CATSRGSGDPMNTEAFF

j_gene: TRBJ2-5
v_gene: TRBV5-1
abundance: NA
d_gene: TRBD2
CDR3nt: TGCGCCAGCACCCTCGGGACTAGCGGGGGGACAACGGGGGAGACCCAGTACTTC
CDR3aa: CASTLGTSGGTTGETQYF

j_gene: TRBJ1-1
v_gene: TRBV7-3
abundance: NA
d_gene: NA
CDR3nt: TGTGCCAGCAGCCCAGGGCTGAACACTGAAGCTTTCTTT
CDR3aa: CASSPGLNTEAFF

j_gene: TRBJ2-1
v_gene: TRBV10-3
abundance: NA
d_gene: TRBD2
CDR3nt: TGTGCCATCAGTGAGTCGACGAAGACTAGCAGATACAATGAGCAGTTCTTC
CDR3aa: CAISESTKTSRYNEQFF

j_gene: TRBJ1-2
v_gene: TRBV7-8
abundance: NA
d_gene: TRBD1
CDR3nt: TGTGCCAGCAGCCCACGGGACAGGAAGTTCCATGGCTACACCTTC
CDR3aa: CASSPRDRKFHGYTF

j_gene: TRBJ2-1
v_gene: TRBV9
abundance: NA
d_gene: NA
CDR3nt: TGTGCCAGCAGCGTATTAGCTATTAATGAGCAGTTCTTC
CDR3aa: CASSVLAINEQFF